Below are 23 T cell receptor beta chains sequenced from a single sample in a study of T cell clonotyping in hematopoietic cell transplantation. Measured with immunoSEQ multiplex PCR; TCRdb has only the in-frame clones, and not every one. The table lists approximately 17,000 clones, 75% to 90% of them singletons, with approximately 2.8% in the top ten. The sequenced sample consisted of peripheral blood mononuclear cells. The receptors shown here come from a man aged 45-65 years in good health. Some clones in this sample may be carry-over from other donors' samples.

The rearrangement links TRBV6-1 to TRBJ1-2; the match to TRBD1 covers 8 bases. J was trimmed by 7 bases and V by 6 bases; bases with no gene match: 7. The CDR3 has 13 amino acids. Germline CDR1 is MNHNS and CDR2 is SASEGT. This chain's CDR3 is CASSETGDGGYTF. CDR3 DNA: TGTGCCAGCAGCGAGACAGGGGACGGTGGCTACACCTTC.

The V call is TRBV11-2, the J call TRBJ1-2; no clear D. The V gene's germline CDR1 is SGHAT and CDR2 FQNNGV. The length of the CDR3 is 15 residues. The V end was cut by 1 base, the J end by 4 bases, with 13 bases between. The CDR3 reads CASSLATSTSYGYTF. For the CDR3, the DNA is TGTGCCAGCAGCTTAGCTACGAGCACCAGCTATGGCTACACCTTC.

This chain links TRBV19 with TRBJ2-7; 9 positions agree with TRBD1. V gave up 8 bases and J gave up 4 bases; unmatched junction bases: 6. There are 13 residues in the CDR3. In germline, CDR1 is LNHDA, CDR2 SQIVND (reference sequence). The CDR3, as DNA: TGTGCCAGTGGGACAGGGAGTTTGTACGAGCAGTACTTC. Its protein is CASGTGSLYEQYF. Using reference TRBV19 and TRBJ2-7 for the parts outside the CDR3, the full variable domain is DGGITQSPKYLFRKEGQNVTLSCEQNLNHDAMYWYRQDPGQGLRLIYYSQIVNDFQKGDIAEGYSVSREKKESFPLTVTSAQKNPTAFYLCASGTGSLYEQYFGPGTRLTVT.

The rearrangement uses TRBV28 and TRBJ2-7; 7 positions agree with TRBD2. Germline assignment: CDR1 MDHEN and CDR2 SYDVKM. Trimming removed 10 bases from V and 3 bases from J; junction bases left unmatched: 6. The CDR3 covers 12 residues. CDR3 region: CATKRGLYEQYF. For the CDR3, the DNA is TGTGCCACCAAGCGGGGTCTCTACGAGCAGTACTTC.

The chain uses TRBV10-3 and TRBJ2-7; D remains ambiguous. The CDR3 runs 11 residues. Trimming left V 3 bases short and J 7 bases short, with 7 bases between. Germline V CDR1 and CDR2: ENHRY, SYGVKD. CDR3 bases: TGTGCCATCAGTGATGGTGGGGAGCAGTACTTC. This encodes CAISDGGEQYF.

This clone was seen just once. The genes are TRBV5-1 and TRBJ1-2; D call uncertain. The CDR3 sequence is 14 residues long. Trimming removed 1 base from V and 6 bases from J, with 13 bases in between. Germline assignment: CDR1 SGHRS and CDR2 YFSETQ. In nucleotides, the CDR3 is TGCGCCAGCAGCTTGTGGTCGCGTATGGATGGCTACACCTTC. Translating gives CASSLWSRMDGYTF.

This chain connects TRBV9 to TRBJ1-6; D uncertain. The length of the CDR3 is 15 residues. Between the trimmed V and J ends, which lost 2 bases and 0 bases, there was a span of 6 bases. Germline V CDR1 and CDR2: SGDLS, YYNGEE. CDR3 DNA sequence: TGTGCCAGCAGCGTTGGGAGCTCCTATAATTCACCCCTCCACTTT. The encoded protein is CASSVGSSYNSPLHF.

This chain links TRBV6-5 with TRBJ2-7; 7 bases map to TRBD1. CDR1 is MNHEY, CDR2 SVGAGI, per germline. V lost 4 bases, J lost 3 bases, and 3 bases stayed unmatched. The CDR3 sequence is 13 residues long. The CDR3 loop reads CASSWGQFYEQYF. CDR3 nucleotide sequence: TGTGCCAGCAGTTGGGGACAGTTCTACGAGCAGTACTTC.

The chain couples TRBV4-2 to TRBJ2-1; 9 bases are a match to TRBD1. With V trimmed by 3 bases and J by 3 bases, 0 bases remained unmatched. In germline, CDR1 is LGHNA, CDR2 YNFKEQ. The CDR3 consists of 14 residues. CDR3 sequence: CASSQGQGYNEQFF. CDR3 bases: TGTGCCAGCAGCCAGGGACAGGGCTACAATGAGCAGTTCTTC.

V is TRBV2 and J is TRBJ2-4; D might be TRBD2 (6 bases). This CDR3 has 14 amino acids. V was shortened by 8 bases and J by 3 bases, with 14 bases between the two germline ends. Per germline, CDR1 SNHLY and CDR2 FYNNEI. The CDR3 reads CASRRGGVKNIQYF. The DNA of the CDR3 is TGTGCCAGCCGACGAGGCGGGGTCAAAAACATTCAGTACTTC.

J is TRBJ1-6 and V is TRBV6-6; D perhaps matches TRBD1 (6 bases). This CDR3 region has 15 residues. V lost 7 bases, J lost 4 bases, and 14 bases lay in between. The V gene's germline CDR1 is MNHNY and CDR2 SVGAGI (reference sequence). The CDR3 loop is CASMGQGWYNSPLHF. CDR3 coding DNA: TGTGCCAGCATGGGGCAGGGGTGGTATAATTCACCCCTCCACTTT.

V and J are TRBV2 and TRBJ2-2; D not certain. Germline CDR1 is SNHLY and CDR2 is FYNNEI. This CDR3 is 16 amino acids long. Trimming removed 5 bases at V and 2 bases at J, with 15 bases between. The CDR3, as DNA: TGTGCCAGCAGTATCCGGACCCCCTTTAACACCGGGGAGCTGTTTTTT. Translating it yields CASSIRTPFNTGELFF.

The chain carries TRBV11-2 and TRBJ2-1; 10 bases align to TRBD2. The CDR3 extends over 15 amino acids. Germline V gene lookup returns CDR1 SGHAT and CDR2 FQNNGV. The trim removed 5 bases at V and 5 bases at J, leaving 6 bases unmatched. The CDR3 reads CASSPKRGGHNEQFF. The CDR3 DNA reads as TGTGCCAGCAGCCCAAAGCGGGGGGGACACAATGAGCAGTTCTTC. Filled out from reference TRBV11-2 and TRBJ2-1, the complete variable domain reads EAGVAQSPRYKIIEKRQSVAFWCNPISGHATLYWYQQILGQGPKLLIQFQNNGVVDDSQLPKDRFSAERLKGVDSTLKIQPAKLEDSAVYLCASSPKRGGHNEQFFGPGTRLTVL.

This chain connects TRBV2 to TRBJ1-6; no clear D gene. Germline V gene lookup returns CDR1 SNHLY and CDR2 FYNNEI. The CDR3 spans 14 residues. The germline V and J ends were trimmed by 4 bases and 9 bases, with 13 bases remaining between them. The CDR3 loop is CASSGEKGASPLHF. The CDR3 nucleotides are TGTGCCAGCAGTGGGGAAAAGGGCGCTTCACCCCTCCACTTT.

The chain recombines TRBV6-5 with TRBJ2-3; no clear D. Germline V gives CDR1 MNHEY, CDR2 SVGAGI. The CDR3 covers 13 residues. Between the trimmed V and J ends, which lost 0 bases and 2 bases, there was a span of 3 bases. The CDR3: CASSYSTTDTQYF. The DNA for the CDR3 is TGTGCCAGCAGTTACTCGACCACAGATACGCAGTATTTT.

The chain couples TRBV4-1 to TRBJ2-5; D assignment may be TRBD1 or TRBD2 (5 bases each). The germline V gene has CDR1 MGHRA and CDR2 YSYEKL. CDR3 size: 14 residues. The V and J ends lost 4 bases and 5 bases respectively, with 14 bases between them. The CDR3 here is CASSPGDGAETQYF. The DNA of the CDR3 is TGCGCCAGCAGCCCAGGCGACGGGGCGGAGACCCAGTACTTC.

The chain recombines TRBV5-1 with TRBJ2-3; D perhaps matches TRBD1 (6 bases). The germline gives CDR1 SGHRS, CDR2 YFSETQ. Trimming left V 3 bases short and J 4 bases short, with 18 bases between. The CDR3 sequence is 16 residues long. The CDR3, as DNA: TGCGCCAGCAGCTCGGGTGGGGCAGGGGCGGCAGATACGCAGTATTTT. Protein: CASSSGGAGAADTQYF.

This rearrangement joins TRBV6-1 to TRBJ2-7; weak D call: TRBD2 (5 bases). The length of the CDR3 is 15 residues. V gave up 1 base and J gave up 0 bases, with 10 bases separating them. Per the germline V gene, CDR1 is MNHNS and CDR2 is SASEGT. This CDR3 is CASSEVTEASYEQYF. CDR3 coding DNA: TGTGCCAGCAGTGAAGTTACGGAGGCCTCCTACGAGCAGTACTTC.

V is TRBV28 and J is TRBJ2-7; 12 bases line up with TRBD2. The CDR3 consists of 17 residues. Germline V CDR1 and CDR2: MDHEN, SYDVKM. J lost 7 bases, V lost 0 bases, and 10 bases had no gene match. The CDR3 DNA reads TGTGCCAGCAGTTTATGGTCGCTAGCGGGGGGGCCGCGAGAGCAGTACTTC. Protein product: CASSLWSLAGGPREQYF.

This clone was seen a few times. CDR3 coding DNA: TGTGCCAGCAGCTTAGCTACGGCAGGGAGAAGCTACGAGCAGTACTTC. It specifies CASSLATAGRSYEQYF. V is TRBV7-9 and J is TRBJ2-7; tentatively, D is TRBD1 or TRBD2 (5 bases each). The CDR3 has 16 amino acids. The germline gives CDR1 SEHNR, CDR2 FQNEAQ (reference sequence). Trimming removed 0 bases at V and 3 bases at J, with 15 bases between.

The J gene is TRBJ1-5, the V gene TRBV7-8; unclear D gene. The V and J ends lost 1 base and 9 bases respectively, with 10 bases between them. CDR3 length: 13 amino acids. CDR1 is SGHVS and CDR2 is FQNEAQ in the germline V gene. The CDR3 spells CASSLGLGRPQHF. DNA of the CDR3: TGTGCCAGCAGCTTAGGTTTAGGTAGGCCCCAGCATTTT.

The chain is built from TRBV6-1 and TRBJ2-5; 9 bases map to TRBD1. The CDR3 covers 17 residues. Germline CDR1 and CDR2: MNHNS and SASEGT. Unmatched junction bases numbered 13, after V lost 3 bases and J lost 5 bases. The CDR3 here is CASSEGQGLRVLETQYF. The CDR3 DNA is TGTGCCAGCAGTGAGGGACAGGGCCTAAGGGTTTTGGAGACCCAGTACTTC.

The gene calls are TRBV28 and TRBJ2-5; 8 nucleotides line up with TRBD2. V trimming: 2 bases; J trimming: 5 bases; junction bases outside the gene matches: 10. This CDR3 has 16 residues. Germline V gene sequence: CDR1 MDHEN, CDR2 SYDVKM. This chain's CDR3 is CASSLPQVGGAETQYF. The CDR3 nucleotides read TGTGCCAGCAGTTTACCCCAGGTCGGGGGGGCGGAGACCCAGTACTTC.